A selection of T cell receptor beta chains follows, all from one sample in a study of OX40 agonist ivuxolimab in advanced cancers. The assay was immunoSEQ multiplex PCR, and TCRdb's table has in-frame clones only and misses some. The top ten clones hold roughly 18% of a sample with tens of thousands of clones, roughly 86% of them seen once. The sequencing used CD4+ or CD8+ T cells sorted from blood, collected in a trial of the OX40 agonist ivuxolimab. Receptor source: an adult with an advanced solid tumor such as melanoma, head and neck, liver or kidney cancer. CDR3s include the opening cysteine and the closing phenylalanine or tryptophan. Fields, in order: J gene, V gene, CDR3 protein.

TRBJ1-6,TRBV5-4,CASSLSGTNSPLHF
TRBJ2-3,TRBV28,CASSYDRGRADTQYF
TRBJ2-5,TRBV7-3,CASSLTRSPGPVQETQYF
TRBJ1-1,TRBV5-1,CASSLARYTEAFF
TRBJ1-2,TRBV6-1,CASSYGSGYTF
TRBJ2-1,TRBV27,CASSTQDRVYYNEQFF
TRBJ2-7,TRBV2,CASGKMGQQAYEQYF
TRBJ2-5,TRBV1,CTSPWGKNGALNQETQYF
TRBJ2-7,TRBV5-1,CASSLRDRLYEQYF
TRBJ2-1,TRBV19,CASSIGGAYNEQFF
TRBJ1-1,TRBV5-6,CASSFSSEAFF
TRBJ2-4,TRBV19,CASNDWGLSAKNIQYF
TRBJ1-5,TRBV5-8,CASSFGLFNQPQHF
TRBJ1-6,TRBV19,CASRQQRIAYNSPLHF
TRBJ2-7,TRBV4-1,CASSQAGGPYEQYF
TRBJ1-2,TRBV28,CASSEITGGYGYTF
TRBJ2-5,TRBV11-2,CASSPIIDSGETQYF
TRBJ1-1,TRBV7-9,CASHRESFSTEAFF
TRBJ2-5,TRBV12-5,CASGPRTSGGAGETQYF
TRBJ2-2,TRBV7-6,CASSLQSGGGGELFF
TRBJ1-2,TRBV7-9,CASSFKDRFDNYGYTF
TRBJ1-5,TRBV6-1,CASSEAAYSNQPQHF
TRBJ1-2,TRBV5-1,CASSWGDARAYGYTF
TRBJ1-3,TRBV9,CASSVAGSGNTIYF
TRBJ2-5,TRBV4-2,CASSQDSVTQETQYF